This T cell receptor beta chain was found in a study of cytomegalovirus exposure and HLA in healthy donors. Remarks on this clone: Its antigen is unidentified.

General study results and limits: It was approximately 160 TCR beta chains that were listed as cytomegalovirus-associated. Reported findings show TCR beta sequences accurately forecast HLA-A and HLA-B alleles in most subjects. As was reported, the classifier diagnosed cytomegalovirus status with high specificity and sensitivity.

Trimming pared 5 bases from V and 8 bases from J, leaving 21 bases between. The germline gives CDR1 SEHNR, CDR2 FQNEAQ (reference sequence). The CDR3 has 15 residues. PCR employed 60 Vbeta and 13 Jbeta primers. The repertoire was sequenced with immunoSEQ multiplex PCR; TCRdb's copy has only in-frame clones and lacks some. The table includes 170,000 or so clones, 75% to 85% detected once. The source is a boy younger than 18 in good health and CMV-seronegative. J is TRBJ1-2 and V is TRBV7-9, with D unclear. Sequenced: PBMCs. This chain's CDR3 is CASSLSGVDINGYTF. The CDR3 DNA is TGTGCCAGCAGCCTTTCCGGGGTCGACATAAACGGCTACACCTTC.